Presented here are 11 T cell receptor beta chains from one specimen sequenced in a study of T cell responses to AZD1222 COVID-19 vaccine. This table comes from immunoSEQ multiplex PCR, and its TCRdb copy is limited to in-frame clones, with some not included. The sample comprises tens of thousands of clones, over 80% of which are singletons, and less than 3% rests with the top ten. The specimen comprised peripheral blood, sampled 28 days after the second AZD1222 dose. These receptors originate from an adult who received the AZD1222 COVID-19 vaccine.

V is TRBV4-2 and J is TRBJ2-2; 7 bases fit TRBD2. Per germline, CDR1 LGHNA and CDR2 YNFKEQ. V shed 0 bases and J 4 bases; nucleotides not matched to a gene: 14. This CDR3 region has 19 residues. The CDR3 coding sequence is TGTGCCAGCAGCCAAGATCGGTTGGGGTTAGCGGGCAGCACCGGGGAGCTGTTTTTT. Its translation: CASSQDRLGLAGSTGELFF.

This rearrangement joins TRBV5-6 to TRBJ2-1; D ambiguous. V lost 2 bases and J lost 2, with 2 bases in between. The CDR3 consists of 12 residues. The germline CDR1 and CDR2 sequences are SGHDT and YYEEEE. CDR3 coding DNA: TGTGCCAGCAGCTTCCCCTACAATGAGCAGTTCTTC. The encoded protein is CASSFPYNEQFF.

The J gene is TRBJ2-2, the V gene TRBV5-4; no firm D call. CDR1 is SGHNT and CDR2 is YYREEE in the germline V gene (reference sequence). This CDR3 is built from 14 residues. Deletions cut 4 bases from V and 6 bases from J, with 13 bases between. The CDR3 is CASSPPTAAGELFF. CDR3 nucleotides: TGTGCCAGCAGCCCGCCCACGGCAGCCGGGGAGCTGTTTTTT.

In this sample, this clone turned up a few times. The chain combines TRBV7-2 with TRBJ1-2, with 10 bases matching TRBD1. The CDR3 totals 16 residues. V was pared by 5 bases and J by 6 bases, with 12 bases of the junction left unmatched. The germline V gene has CDR1 SGHTA and CDR2 FQGNSA. CDR3 nucleotides: TGTGCCAGCAGCACCTTCACCGGGACAGGGGTGAATGGCTACACCTTC. Translation: CASSTFTGTGVNGYTF.

The chain combines TRBV5-1 with TRBJ2-1; TRBD1 matches at 10 bases. J gave up 15 bases and V 2 bases, and 5 bases lay outside the gene matches. CDR1 and CDR2 from the germline V gene are SGHRS and YFSETQ. The CDR3 runs to 12 residues. The CDR3, as DNA: TGCGCCAGCAGCTTAGGACAGGGGGTAAGGTTCTTC. Amino acids: CASSLGQGVRFF.

This clone was counted only a few times. V usage is TRBV15 and J usage is TRBJ1-6; unclear D gene. Looked up from germline, CDR1 is LNHNV and CDR2 is YYDKDF (reference sequence). V shed 3 bases and J shed 0 bases, with 12 bases lying between them. The CDR3 has 17 residues. The CDR3 reads CATSSSGISSYNSPLHF. CDR3 DNA: TGTGCCACCAGCAGCTCGGGAATCAGCTCCTATAATTCACCCCTCCACTTT.

The rearrangement links TRBV25-1 to TRBJ2-3; D unresolved. Trimming stripped 3 bases from V and 6 bases from J, with 7 bases between. Per the germline V gene, CDR1 is MGHDK and CDR2 is SYGVNS. The CDR3 is 12 amino acids. The CDR3, as DNA: TGTGCCAGCAGTGATTTAGCCGATACGCAGTATTTT. Translating it yields CASSDLADTQYF.

The genes are TRBV2 and TRBJ2-1; D perhaps matches TRBD2 (6 bases). V lost 8 bases and J lost 3, with 14 bases in between. This CDR3 is built from 14 residues. Germline CDR1 reads SNHLY; CDR2 reads FYNNEI. The CDR3 nucleotides are TGTGCCAGCGCCCCGGGAGCGGGCTACAATGAGCAGTTCTTC. It yields the protein CASAPGAGYNEQFF.

The chain uses TRBV11-2 and TRBJ1-2; 7 bases match TRBD1. The germline V gene has CDR1 SGHAT and CDR2 FQNNGV. The V segment lost 4 bases and the J segment 6 bases; nucleotides outside the gene matches: 11. CDR3 length: 15 amino acids. The CDR3 here is CASSSYRGPLDGYTF. The DNA of the CDR3 is TGTGCCAGCAGCTCCTACAGGGGTCCCCTCGATGGCTACACCTTC.

The chain uses TRBV4-1 and TRBJ2-1, with 11 bases aligning to TRBD2. The CDR3 has 18 amino acids. V lost 3 bases and J lost 8; bases outside the gene matches: 15. The germline V gene encodes CDR1 MGHRA and CDR2 YSYEKL. The CDR3 sequence: CASSHPAPLAGVFDEQFF. CDR3 DNA: TGCGCCAGCAGCCATCCAGCCCCACTAGCGGGAGTTTTCGATGAGCAGTTCTTC.

The rearrangement joins TRBV10-2 to TRBJ1-1, with 9 bases fitting TRBD1. V lost 7 bases and J lost 2; bases outside the gene matches: 5. This CDR3 is built from 14 residues. Germline lookup yields CDR1 WSHSY and CDR2 SAAADI. The CDR3 DNA reads TGCGCCAGCACCTGGGACAGGGCCAACACTGAAGCTTTCTTT. Residues: CASTWDRANTEAFF.